Listed below are T cell receptor beta chains from one sample, sequenced in a study of T cell repertoires in cytomegalovirus infection. Using its own MiXCR run on the reads, TCRdb lists one record per CDR3 protein. Among around 450,000 distinct CDR3 sequences, about a third were seen once, and the ten largest hold roughly 13%. The sample consisted of PBMCs. All receptors derive from a human donor in good health (CMV status not recorded). Some clones in this sample may be carry-over from other donors' samples. CDR3s include the opening cysteine and the closing phenylalanine or tryptophan. The D gene is left open where the match is weak. For some rows the clone size is stated as once, few or many, or as a class when expanded; others skip it.

d_gene	j_gene	v_gene	abundance	CDR3nt	CDR3aa
TRBD1	TRBJ1-2	TRBV12-3/TRBV12-4	few	TGTGCCAGCAGTCTGGACAGGTTTGGTGACTATGGCTACACCTTC	CASSLDRFGDYGYTF
.	TRBJ2-2	TRBV12-3/TRBV12-4	few	TGTGCCAGCAGCCGAAGGACACCGAACACCGGGGAGCTGTTTTTT	CASSRRTPNTGELFF
.	TRBJ2-3	TRBV2	.	TGTGCCAGCAGTGAGGGGGGCAATCAGCCCCAGTATTTT	CASSEGGNQPQYF
.	TRBJ2-3	TRBV4-1	few	TGCGCCAGCAGCCAGACCAGGGTTCCCACAGATACGCAGTATTTT	CASSQTRVPTDTQYF
TRBD1	TRBJ1-5	TRBV6-2/TRBV6-3	.	TGTGCCAGCACCCTATATGGGACAGGGTATCCTCAGCCCCAGCATTTT	CASTLYGTGYPQPQHF
.	TRBJ1-1	TRBV19	.	TGTGCCAGTAGGCCCCGGGATTTGGGCACTGAAGCTTTCTTT	CASRPRDLGTEAFF
.	TRBJ1-1	TRBV27	.	TGTGCCAGCAGTTTTTTGAGAGGGAACACTGAAGCTTTCTTT	CASSFLRGNTEAFF
.	TRBJ2-7	TRBV11-2	few	TGTGCCAGCAGCCCCTTCGTGGTAGGGGCCTACGAGCAGTACTTC	CASSPFVVGAYEQYF
TRBD2	TRBJ2-1	TRBV6-2/TRBV6-3	once	TGTGCCAGCAGTTACTCGGGCACTAGCGGGGGGGCGGACAATGAGCAGTTCTTC	CASSYSGTSGGADNEQFF
TRBD2	TRBJ2-3	TRBV12-3/TRBV12-4	many	TGTGCCAGCAGTCCCCGGGGGACTAGCGGCTGGGATACGCAGTATTTT	CASSPRGTSGWDTQYF
TRBD1	TRBJ2-7	TRBV4-1	few	TGCGCCAGCAGCCAGGGGACAGGGGGTACCTACGAGCAGTACTTC	CASSQGTGGTYEQYF
.	TRBJ1-2	TRBV7-9	.	TGTGCCAGCAGTTATCTTCGAGGCGAAGCCACCTTC	CASSYLRGEATF
.	TRBJ2-5	TRBV19	.	TGTGCCAGTAGTATTGAATGGCGAAAGACCCAGTACTTC	CASSIEWRKTQYF
.	TRBJ2-3	TRBV5-1	.	TGCGCCAGCAGCTCGTGGCGGGGTTACACAGATACGCAGTATTTT	CASSSWRGYTDTQYF
TRBD1	TRBJ2-1	TRBV6-6	few	TGTGCCAGCAGTAGGACAGGACACTCCTACAATGAGCAGTTCTTC	CASSRTGHSYNEQFF
.	TRBJ2-5	TRBV7-2	few	TGTGCCAGCAGCTTAGGAATGCCGGCGGGCAAGGTGGAGACCCAGTACTTC	CASSLGMPAGKVETQYF
TRBD1	TRBJ1-5	TRBV6-6	.	TGTGCCAGCAGTAGGACAGGCCAAAATCAGCCCCAGCATTTT	CASSRTGQNQPQHF
.	TRBJ2-7	TRBV6-6	.	TGTGCCAGCAGTTACTCGGCCTTGGGGAACGCGCAGTACTTC	CASSYSALGNAQYF
.	TRBJ1-1	TRBV9	.	TGTGCCAGCAGCCCCCGGGGGGAGGTGTCGACTGAAGCTTTCTTT	CASSPRGEVSTEAFF
TRBD1	TRBJ1-2	TRBV7-2	many	TGTGCCAGCAGATTTTCACAGGGGGCTAACTATGGCTACACCTTC	CASRFSQGANYGYTF
.	TRBJ1-1	TRBV20-1	.	TGCAGTGCCAGGAAGGGTCAGGCAAGGGGTACTGAAGCTTTCTTT	CSARKGQARGTEAFF
TRBD2	TRBJ2-1	TRBV6-4	.	TGTGCCAGCAGTGACTCAGATAGCGGGGGAAATGAGCAGTTCTTC	CASSDSDSGGNEQFF
.	TRBJ1-1	TRBV5-1	.	TGCGCCAGCAGCTTGGATGAGGGTTTATACACTGAAGCTTTCTTT	CASSLDEGLYTEAFF
.	TRBJ1-1	TRBV7-2	.	TGTGCCAGCAGCTTAGTGTTGGGTAACGTTCGTGAAGCTTTCTTT	CASSLVLGNVREAFF
.	TRBJ2-2	TRBV6-8	.	TGTGCCAGCAGTAAACGGTCGGGGGGCTCCGGGGAGCTGTTTTTT	CASSKRSGGSGELFF
.	TRBJ2-3	TRBV7-9	few	TGTGCCAGCAGCTTATGGAATGGGACAAGGAGCACAGATACGCAGTATTTT	CASSLWNGTRSTDTQYF
TRBD1	TRBJ1-2	TRBV7-2	many	TGTGCCAGCAGCCGCCTCCAGGGGGCTAACTATGGCTACACCTTC	CASSRLQGANYGYTF
TRBD2	TRBJ2-5	TRBV11-2	.	TGTGCCAGCAGCTCGAGGACTAGCGGGGGAAAAGAGACCCAGTACTTC	CASSSRTSGGKETQYF
.	TRBJ2-5	TRBV12-3/TRBV12-4	.	TGTGCCAGCAGGGAGGGGCTTTTAGAGACCCAGTACTTC	CASREGLLETQYF
.	TRBJ2-2	TRBV7-2	many	TGTGCCAGCAGCGTCTCAGGGTTTAGCGGGGAGCTGTTTTTT	CASSVSGFSGELFF
.	TRBJ1-1	TRBV5-6	once	TGTGCCAGCAGCTTGGATTGGACGCACACTGAAGCTTTCTTT	CASSLDWTHTEAFF
.	TRBJ2-5	TRBV6-1	many	TGTGCCAGCAGTGAAGCGCATGCAGGGTTGGAGACCCAGTACTTC	CASSEAHAGLETQYF
.	TRBJ2-7	TRBV6-5	few	TGTGCCAGCAGTTACGGGGGGAACGAGCAGTACTTC	CASSYGGNEQYF
.	TRBJ2-2	TRBV7-2	many	TGTGCCAGCAGCCTTGGTCGGACATTGGCCGGGGAGCTGTTTTTT	CASSLGRTLAGELFF
TRBD1	TRBJ2-6	TRBV20-1	.	TGCAGTGCTAGAGTGGGACAGACCTCCTCTGGGGCCAACGTCCTGACTTTC	CSARVGQTSSGANVLTF
.	TRBJ2-5	TRBV20-1	few	TGCAGTGCTTCCTATAACGTCAGGGGAAAATCCCCGTTAATTTCAGAGACCCAGTACTTC	CSASYNVRGKSPLISETQYF
TRBD2	TRBJ2-3	TRBV24-1	few	TGTGCCACCAGTGATGCTAGCGGGGGGGAAGATACGCAGTATTTT	CATSDASGGEDTQYF
TRBD1	TRBJ1-1	TRBV19	.	TGTGCCAGTAAGCACCCGACAGGGACACTGAACACTGAAGCTTTCTTT	CASKHPTGTLNTEAFF
TRBD2	TRBJ2-2	TRBV24-1	.	TGTGCCACCAGTTATCATGGCCGGGGGGGAGACACCGGGGAGCTGTTTTTT	CATSYHGRGGDTGELFF
.	TRBJ1-2	TRBV5-1	.	TGCGCCAGCAGCTTGGATCAGGGAAACTATGGCTACACCTTC	CASSLDQGNYGYTF
.	TRBJ2-1	TRBV20-1	few	TGCAGTGCTCCCTATAGCGGCCCTCACAATGAGCAGTTCTTC	CSAPYSGPHNEQFF
TRBD2	TRBJ2-3	TRBV5-6	few	TGTGCCAGCAGCCCCACGGCGGGGGGCATAGACTCTAGCACAGATACGCAGTATTTT	CASSPTAGGIDSSTDTQYF
TRBD1	TRBJ2-7	TRBV5-1	few	TGCGCCAGCAGCCCAAGGGACAGGGGGGGTTACGAGCAGTACTTC	CASSPRDRGGYEQYF
.	TRBJ1-1	TRBV7-2	many	TGTGCCAGCAGCGTACAGGGAGCCAGGAACACTGAAGCTTTCTTT	CASSVQGARNTEAFF
.	TRBJ1-4	TRBV29-1	few	TGCAGCGCCTACCACCCAGATGAAAAACTGTTTTTT	CSAYHPDEKLFF
.	TRBJ1-5	TRBV2	.	TGTGCCAGCAGTGAGCAGAGCAATCAGCCCCAGCATTTT	CASSEQSNQPQHF
.	TRBJ1-5	TRBV7-8	many	TGTGCCAGCAGCTCAAAACAGGATCAGCCCCAGCATTTT	CASSSKQDQPQHF
TRBD1	TRBJ2-1	TRBV7-2	many	TGTGCCAGCAGCTTAAGCTTACGGACAGGGGCCTACAATGAGCAGTTCTTC	CASSLSLRTGAYNEQFF
.	TRBJ1-1	TRBV6-2/TRBV6-3	.	TGTGCCAGCAGTTACACGGGACAGAACACTGAAGCTTTCTTT	CASSYTGQNTEAFF
TRBD2	TRBJ2-3	TRBV27	.	TGTGCCAGCAGCCGCCCGGGGGGAGCGGCGGCAGATACGCAGTATTTT	CASSRPGGAAADTQYF
TRBD1	TRBJ2-2	TRBV6-2/TRBV6-3	few	TGTGCCAGCGGAACCGGGACAGGGGGGATCGGGGACACCGGGGAGCTGTTTTTT	CASGTGTGGIGDTGELFF
TRBD1	TRBJ2-1	TRBV18	.	TGTGCCAGCTCACCATTGGAGGACAGGGGGCCCTACAATGAGCAGTTCTTC	CASSPLEDRGPYNEQFF
TRBD2	TRBJ2-7	TRBV4-1	.	TGCGCCAGCAGCCGGGCTAGCGGAAGCTCCTACGAGCAGTACTTC	CASSRASGSSYEQYF
.	TRBJ2-6	TRBV11-2	many	TGTGCCGGAGGGCTACTACCTACTGGGGCCAACGTCCTGACTTTC	CAGGLLPTGANVLTF
.	TRBJ2-1	TRBV10-2	few	TGCGCCAGCAGTGAGTCGTTGGCTTTGGGTCCCTACAATGAGCAGTTCTTC	CASSESLALGPYNEQFF
.	TRBJ2-4	TRBV12-3/TRBV12-4	.	TGTGCCAGCAGTTTAACCGGGACAGCCAAAAACATTCAGTACTTC	CASSLTGTAKNIQYF
TRBD2	TRBJ2-1	TRBV7-9	.	TGTGCCAGCGGTCGGGGGGAGTCCTACAATCAGCAGTTCTTC	CASGRGESYNQQFF